This T cell receptor beta chain was captured by sequencing in a study of tumor and adjacent non-tumor tissue in lung cancer. Study summary: The patients, approximately nine men and roughly 5 women, were roughly 30 to 80 with stage I to III disease.

The template was RNA from unsorted bulk tissue. The library came from three nested PCR rounds adapted from ARM-PCR protocols. A single record per CDR3 protein comes from TCRdb applying MiXCR to the multiplex PCR reads. The top ten hold about an eighth of the sample, which has some 78,000 distinct CDR3 sequences, around 75% seen once. Study outcomes and limitations: Tumor TCR diversity, when higher, was linked to shorter survival. Top 100 clones took a larger repertoire share in normal lung.

This CDR3 is built from 15 residues. The germline gives CDR1 SGHRS, CDR2 YFSETQ. With regard to this clonotype: The antigen remains unidentified. One base away lies a much larger clone, so this may be a sequencing read error.

The receptor was isolated from a woman aged 45 to 65 with non-small cell lung cancer. The J gene is TRBJ1-5, the V gene TRBV5-1, with 7 nucleotides matching TRBD1. The specimen sequenced was lung tumor tissue. Here the CDR3 DNA reads TGCGCCAGCAGCTTGGGACAGGGAGGGAATCACCCCCAGCATTTT. Amino acids: CASSLGQGGNHPQHF.